This TCR beta chain was identified during a study of cytomegalovirus exposure and HLA in healthy donors. PCR was performed using 60 Vbeta and 13 Jbeta primers. The protocol was immunoSEQ multiplex PCR, while the TCRdb copy is restricted to in-frame clones and leaves out a portion. The sample holds about 76,000 clones; 72% are singletons and the top ten take 11%. For this clone: What it binds is not known.

Germline V gene data show CDR1 as MRHNA and CDR2 as SNTAGT. The V gene lost 0 bases and the J gene lost 2 bases, with 6 bases spanning the gap. The CDR3 contains 14 residues. Study-wide results and caveats: Approximately 18,000 TCR beta sequences were associated with HLA alleles at 0.05 false discovery rate in a later analysis. It is likely that the observed cluster of highly shared sequence variants was a sequencing artifact. There were some V segments, including TRBV6-2 and TRBV6-3, excluded as indistinguishable.

This TCR was sampled from a woman between 35 and 50 years old in good health and CMV-seropositive. Material for sequencing was PBMCs. This chain connects TRBV6-4 to TRBJ2-3; possible D gene TRBD2, 5 bases. The CDR3 loop is CASSDSGDTDTQYF. The CDR3 region has the DNA TGTGCCAGCAGTGACTCCGGGGACACAGATACGCAGTATTTT.